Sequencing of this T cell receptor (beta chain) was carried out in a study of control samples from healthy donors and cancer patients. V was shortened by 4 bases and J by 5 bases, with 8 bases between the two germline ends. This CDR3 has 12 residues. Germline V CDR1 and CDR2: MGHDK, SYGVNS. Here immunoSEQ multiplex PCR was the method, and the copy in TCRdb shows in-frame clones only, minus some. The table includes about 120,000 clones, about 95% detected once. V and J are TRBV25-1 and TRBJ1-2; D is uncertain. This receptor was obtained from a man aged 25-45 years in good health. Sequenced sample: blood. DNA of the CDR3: TGTGCCAGCAGTGGACGGGGTTATGGCTACACCTTC. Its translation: CASSGRGYGYTF.